Shown below are 14 T cell receptor beta chains from a single sample sequenced in a study of blood T cells in healthy people across ages. The second PCR ran about 7 to 12 cycles with a sample-barcoded 5' primer and J-beta primers. Each CDR3 protein is one row after TCRdb ran MiXCR on the 5' RACE reads. Of hundreds of thousands of distinct CDR3 sequences in the sample, about 30% were seen once. The sequencing sample was made of blood. These receptors came from a woman of 80 years or more in good health.

As for this clonotype: It may be a read error: a sequence one base away is much more abundant. This chain connects TRBV5-1 to TRBJ1-2; D is ambiguous. The CDR3 loop spans 16 amino acids. V lost 0 bases, J lost 3 bases, and 15 bases lay in between. Germline V gene lookup returns CDR1 SGHRS and CDR2 YFSETQ. CDR3 loop: CASSLDGVNLDYGYTF. CDR3 DNA sequence: TGCGCCAGCAGCTTGGACGGGGTAAATCTCGACTATGGCTACACCTTC.

J is TRBJ2-3 and V is TRBV5-6; 10 bases agree with TRBD1. Germline trimming cut 4 bases from V and 4 bases from J; bases unmatched to any gene: 9. The CDR3 is 16 amino acids. CDR1 SGHDT and CDR2 YYEEEE come from the germline V gene. CDR3 coding DNA: TGTGCCAGCAGCAGATTGACAGGGGGCAAAGCAGATACGCAGTATTTT. It yields the protein CASSRLTGGKADTQYF.

This clonotype was seen a few times. The J gene is TRBJ2-1, the V gene TRBV25-1; no clear D gene. Trimming stripped 2 bases from V and 2 bases from J, with 13 bases between. The CDR3 contains 16 residues. Germline V lookup: CDR1 MGHDK, CDR2 SYGVNS. This CDR3 is CASSERREAAYNEQFF. The CDR3 bases are TGTGCCAGCAGTGAACGTCGAGAGGCCGCCTACAATGAGCAGTTCTTC.

There are many counts of this clonotype. The J gene is TRBJ1-1, the V gene TRBV6-1, with a weak D call TRBD1 (6 bases). The CDR3 sequence is 14 residues long. Trimming took 2 bases from V and 4 from J, leaving 11 bases between them. Germline-derived CDR1 and CDR2 are MNHNS and SASEGT. In DNA, the CDR3 is TGTGCCAGCAGTGAAATACAGGGTTTCACTGAAGCTTTCTTT. It encodes CASSEIQGFTEAFF.

In its sample, this clonotype was seen many times. The genes are TRBV6-2 or TRBV6-3 and TRBJ1-5, with D tentatively TRBD1 (5 bases). The V gene lost 2 bases and the J gene lost 7 bases, with 12 bases spanning the gap. CDR3 length: 14 amino acids. CDR1 is MNHEY, CDR2 SVGEGT, per germline. CDR3: CASSYLGEGQPQHF. The CDR3 region has the DNA TGTGCCAGCAGTTACCTAGGGGAGGGCCAGCCCCAGCATTTT.

This clonotype was observed a handful of times. The gene calls are TRBV18 and TRBJ2-7; D assignment may be TRBD1 or TRBD2 (6 bases each). Trimming took off 3 bases at V and 9 bases at J, with 21 bases between the two ends. The germline V gene has CDR1 KGHSH and CDR2 LQKENI. The CDR3 is made up of 15 amino acids. In DNA, the CDR3 is TGTGCCAGCTCACCGGATTGGAGAGGGGGGAACGGGCAGTACTTC. This gives the protein CASSPDWRGGNGQYF.

This clonotype appeared many times. The chain carries TRBV30 and TRBJ1-2, with 7 bases aligning to TRBD1. Looked up from germline, CDR1 is GTSNPN and CDR2 is SVGIG (reference sequence). CDR3 length: 14 residues. The V gene end was trimmed by 0 bases and the J gene end by 4 bases; junction bases not matched to a gene: 5. Here the CDR3 reads CAWSVGGIVYGYTF. CDR3 nucleotide sequence: TGTGCCTGGAGTGTAGGGGGCATCGTCTATGGCTACACCTTC. Full variable domain (outside the CDR3, taken from reference TRBV30 and TRBJ1-2): SQTIHQWPATLVQPVGSPLSLECTVEGTSNPNLYWYRQAAGRGLQLLFYSVGIGQISSEVPQNLSASRPQDRQFILSSKKLLLSDSGFYLCAWSVGGIVYGYTFGSGTRLTVV.

This clonotype came up many times. V and J are TRBV15 and TRBJ1-4, with D possibly being TRBD1 (5 bases). The V end was cut by 0 bases, the J end by 4 bases, with 9 bases between. The germline V gene encodes CDR1 LNHNV and CDR2 YYDKDF (reference sequence). The CDR3 runs 15 residues. The CDR3 loop is CATSRDDSRNEKLFF. CDR3 in DNA: TGTGCCACCAGCAGAGACGACAGCCGTAATGAAAAACTGTTTTTT.

This clonotype was counted only a few times. This could be a read error, since a much larger clone is one nucleotide away. V usage is TRBV5-5 and J usage is TRBJ2-7; D gene uncertain. CDR3 length equals 16 residues. In germline, CDR1 is SGHKS, CDR2 YYEKEE (reference sequence). The V end was cut by 4 bases, the J end by 7 bases, with 24 bases between. The CDR3 spells CASSQKISDPWGEQYF. CDR3 DNA sequence: TGTGCCAGCAGCCAGAAGATATCCGATCCCTGGGGTGAGCAGTACTTC.

This clonotype has a count of ten or more. Given a much more abundant clone one base away, this may be a read error. V gene TRBV6-6 combines with J gene TRBJ1-1, with D hard to call. The germline V gene encodes CDR1 MNHNY and CDR2 SVGAGI (reference sequence). Deletions cut 5 bases from V and 10 bases from J, with 14 bases between. This CDR3 region has 12 residues. CDR3 DNA sequence: TGTGCCAGCAGTCATAAGAGAACAGTAGCTTTCTTT. Translation: CASSHKRTVAFF.

This clonotype showed up just once. Since a much larger clone is just one base distant, this may be a read error. The chain couples TRBV29-1 to TRBJ2-1, with 11 bases lining up with TRBD2. The trim removed 7 bases at V and 9 bases at J, leaving 5 bases unmatched. This CDR3 spans 12 amino acids. Germline loops: CDR1 SQVTM, CDR2 ANQGSEA. The CDR3 DNA reads TGCAGCGGTAGCGGGGGGGGGGGTGAGCAGTTCTTC. It specifies CSGSGGGGEQFF.

On this clonotype: A read error may explain this, as a much larger clone is one base away. The chain joins TRBV7-7 to TRBJ2-7; 7 bases map to TRBD1. There are 15 residues in the CDR3. V lost 2 bases and J lost 7; bases outside the gene matches: 11. Germline V gives CDR1 SSHAT, CDR2 FNYEAQ (reference sequence). The CDR3, as DNA: TGTGCCAGCAGCTTACGAGGGGGCAAGGGGAATGAGCAGTACTTC. Amino acid sequence: CASSLRGGKGNEQYF.

The chain joins TRBV5-1 to TRBJ2-1; D gene unclear. The germline V and J ends were trimmed by 0 bases and 0 bases, with 7 bases remaining between them. The CDR3 covers 15 residues. Looked up from germline, CDR1 is SGHRS and CDR2 is YFSETQ. CDR3 DNA sequence: TGCGCCAGCAGCTTGGTCGCGAGCTCCTACAATGAGCAGTTCTTC. Protein sequence: CASSLVASSYNEQFF.

Turning to this clonotype: The junction departs from germline at one end; a sequencing error may be responsible. This sequence joins TRBV2 and TRBJ2-5, with D tentatively TRBD2 (5 bases). The end of the DNA is better explained by TRBJ2-7, so the J call may be wrong. CDR1 is SNHLY, CDR2 FYNNEI, per germline. The CDR3 length is 15 residues. The CDR3 DNA follows: TGTGCCAGTAGTGTGAGGGAAATCAGCTCCTGCGAGCAGTACTTC. It codes for CASSVREISSCEQYF.